These 29 T cell receptor beta chains share one sample of origin, sequenced in a study of graft-versus-host responses after intestinal transplantation. Only in-frame clones appear in the TCRdb table, and some are missing; sequencing was by immunoSEQ multiplex PCR. The sample has 95,000 to 100,000 clones, about 83% seen once; the top ten hold around 1.4%. Sequenced material: PBMCs, taken 255 days after intestinal transplant. These receptors were obtained from a human patient who received an intestinal transplant, so some T cells may come from the graft donor.

The chain combines TRBV25-1 with TRBJ1-1; D uncertain. V gave up 2 bases and J gave up 8 bases, with 12 bases separating them. Germline V gene lookup returns CDR1 MGHDK and CDR2 SYGVNS. CDR3 length: 13 amino acids. The CDR3 sequence: CASSELLRGEAFF. The CDR3 DNA is TGTGCCAGCAGTGAACTTTTACGGGGAGAAGCTTTCTTT. The full variable domain, with the rest looked up from reference TRBV25-1 and TRBJ1-1, is EADIYQTPRYLVIGTGKKITLECSQTMGHDKMYWYQQDPGMELHLIHYSYGVNSTEKGDLSSESTVSRIRTEHFPLTLESARPSHTSQYLCASSELLRGEAFFGQGTRLTVV.

The rearrangement uses TRBV5-8 and TRBJ2-1; a weak D match, TRBD2 (6 bases). Germline CDR1 reads SGHTS; CDR2 reads YDEGEE. V shed 3 bases and J shed 4 bases, with 8 bases lying between them. This CDR3 has 13 residues. The CDR3 loop is CASSWDFYNEQFF. The CDR3 region has the DNA TGTGCCAGCAGCTGGGACTTTTACAATGAGCAGTTCTTC.

V is TRBV29-1 and J is TRBJ2-3; possible D gene TRBD1, 5 bases. CDR1 SQVTM and CDR2 ANQGSEA come from the germline V gene. With 0 bases removed from V and 6 bases from J, the gap between germline ends came to 16 bases. The CDR3 extends over 15 amino acids. The CDR3 DNA is TGCAGCGTTGAAGATCCACAGGCGCCCGGGGATACGCAGTATTTT. Protein sequence: CSVEDPQAPGDTQYF.

This rearrangement joins TRBV19 to TRBJ2-7; 10 nucleotides line up with TRBD1. The V gene end was trimmed by 4 bases and the J gene end by 2 bases; junction bases not matched to a gene: 8. CDR1 is LNHDA and CDR2 is SQIVND in the germline V gene (reference sequence). This CDR3 comprises 16 residues. CDR3 coding DNA: TGTGCCAGTAGTAGACATGGGACAGGGGATGCCTACGAGCAGTACTTC. Translating it yields CASSRHGTGDAYEQYF.

V is TRBV10-2 and J is TRBJ2-2; D may be TRBD1 or TRBD2 (6 bases each). Germline CDR1 is WSHSY and CDR2 is SAAADI. The CDR3 is 16 amino acids. Trimming left V 4 bases short and J 4 bases short, with 16 bases between. The CDR3 DNA follows: TGCGCCAGCAGTGGCGGAGGGGGGTCGGGCACCGGGGAGCTGTTTTTT. Amino acid sequence: CASSGGGGSGTGELFF.

The CDR3 DNA sequence: TGTGCCAGCAGTTCCCCCTTCACTCGAGAGACCCAGTACTTC. Its translation is CASSSPFTRETQYF. The chain joins TRBV28 to TRBJ2-5; D gene ambiguous. The CDR3 covers 14 residues. V was shortened by 4 bases and J by 4 bases, with 13 bases between the two germline ends. From germline, CDR1 is MDHEN and CDR2 SYDVKM.

This chain links TRBV6-1 with TRBJ2-2; maybe TRBD1 (6 bases). The CDR3 has 15 amino acids. V was trimmed by 7 bases and J by 0 bases, leaving 12 bases between them. CDR1 and CDR2 (germline): MNHNS, SASEGT. Written as DNA, the CDR3 is TGTGCCAGCACCCTAGGGACACCGAACACCGGGGAGCTGTTTTTT. This translates into CASTLGTPNTGELFF.

The chain is built from TRBV5-1 and TRBJ1-1; D possibly corresponds to TRBD1 (5 bases). This CDR3 spans 13 amino acids. Trimming pared 0 bases from V and 4 bases from J, leaving 7 bases between. Germline lookup yields CDR1 SGHRS and CDR2 YFSETQ. The CDR3, as DNA: TGCGCCAGCAGCTTGGGACAGACCACTGAAGCTTTCTTT. Amino acids: CASSLGQTTEAFF.

This clone has just one count. No DNA is shown, since the ends of the CDR3 on it are uncertain; the CDR3 is the one TCRdb lists. The gene calls are TRBV7-9 and TRBJ1-2; TRBD1, the D gene given by the table, was not confirmed from the DNA. Germline assignment: CDR1 SEHNR and CDR2 FQNEAQ (reference sequence). The length of the CDR3 is 13 amino acids, counting both ends. CDR3 in amino acids: CASSLVGQGANTF.

The chain carries TRBV28 and TRBJ2-7; no firm D call. This CDR3 contains 13 residues. Trimming took 5 bases from V and 6 from J, leaving 14 bases between them. The germline gives CDR1 MDHEN, CDR2 SYDVKM. The CDR3 DNA reads TGTGCCAGCAGTCCCCTCCTCCCATCCGAGCAGTACTTC. It encodes CASSPLLPSEQYF.

The V gene is TRBV5-8, the J gene TRBJ2-2; D is possibly TRBD1 (6 bases). With 5 bases removed from V and 6 bases from J, the gap between germline ends came to 20 bases. This CDR3 is 16 amino acids long. Germline loops: CDR1 SGHTS, CDR2 YDEGEE. CDR3 sequence: CASSPLGQTSPGELFF. In DNA, the CDR3 is TGTGCCAGCAGTCCCCTCGGACAGACGAGCCCCGGGGAGCTGTTTTTT.

The chain has TRBV30 and TRBJ2-1; a possible D gene is TRBD2 (5 bases). The germline V gene encodes CDR1 GTSNPN and CDR2 SVGIG (reference sequence). V lost 2 bases, J lost 5 bases, and 10 bases lay in between. The CDR3 has 13 residues. The CDR3 reads CAWSKEADNEQFF. The DNA of the CDR3 is TGTGCCTGGAGTAAGGAGGCGGACAATGAGCAGTTCTTC. Supplemented by reference TRBV30 and TRBJ2-1, the full variable domain reads SQTIHQWPATLVQPVGSPLSLECTVEGTSNPNLYWYRQAAGRGLQLLFYSVGIGQISSEVPQNLSASRPQDRQFILSSKKLLLSDSGFYLCAWSKEADNEQFFGPGTRLTVL.

The chain carries TRBV6-4 and TRBJ2-3, with 9 bases matching TRBD2. Germline-derived CDR1 and CDR2 are MRHNA and SNTAGT. The ends lost 3 bases at V and 3 bases at J; junction bases unmatched: 4. There are 15 residues in the CDR3. CDR3 sequence (DNA): TGTGCCAGCAGTGAATTAGCGGGAGCGACAGATACGCAGTATTTT. It yields the protein CASSELAGATDTQYF.

The J gene is TRBJ2-7, the V gene TRBV28, with D possibly TRBD2 on 6 matching bases. Between the trimmed V and J ends, which lost 4 bases and 2 bases, there was a span of 12 bases. Germline V gene sequence: CDR1 MDHEN, CDR2 SYDVKM. The CDR3 covers 14 residues. The CDR3 nucleotides are TGTGCCAGCAGTTCCCCGTCGGGGGCCTACGAGCAGTACTTC. This encodes CASSSPSGAYEQYF.

The chain joins TRBV5-6 to TRBJ1-2; 7 bases are shared with TRBD1. Germline values: CDR1 SGHDT, CDR2 YYEEEE. This CDR3 is 14 amino acids long. Trimming cost V 0 bases and J 7 bases; bases outside gene matches: 6. The CDR3 bases are TGTGCCAGCAGCTTGGGACAGGGAGGCGGTGGCTACACCTTC. It specifies CASSLGQGGGGYTF.

This clone was observed a handful of times. The rearrangement links TRBV5-5 to TRBJ2-7; TRBD1 matches 8 bases. There are 15 residues in the CDR3. The V gene's germline CDR1 is SGHKS and CDR2 YYEKEE (reference sequence). V dropped 0 bases and J dropped 2; count of bases not matched to a gene: 4. The CDR3 here is CASSLGQGATYEQYV. Here the CDR3 DNA reads TGTGCCAGCAGCTTGGGGCAGGGGGCCACCTACGAGCAGTACGTC.

There are a few counts of this clone. The rearrangement links TRBV5-1 to TRBJ2-3, with unresolved D. Germline CDR1 reads SGHRS; CDR2 reads YFSETQ. The CDR3 loop spans 15 amino acids. V lost 0 bases to trimming and J lost 0 bases, with 8 bases between them. The CDR3 protein is CASSLVDRSTDTQYF. Here the CDR3 DNA reads TGCGCCAGCAGCTTGGTCGACCGTAGCACAGATACGCAGTATTTT.

This clone was recorded a few times. The genes are TRBV4-2 and TRBJ1-2, with a weak D call TRBD1 (5 bases). The germline V gene encodes CDR1 LGHNA and CDR2 YNFKEQ. CDR3 length: 16 residues. Deletions cut 1 base from V and 6 bases from J, with 18 bases between. The CDR3 region has the DNA TGTGCCAGCAGCCAAGCGTCGATAAGCAGGGAGAATGGCTACACCTTC. Its protein is CASSQASISRENGYTF.

The V gene is TRBV6-5, the J gene TRBJ1-6, with a possible D match to TRBD1 (6 bases). Trimming pared 6 bases from V and 4 bases from J, leaving 13 bases between. CDR3 length equals 15 residues. In germline, CDR1 is MNHEY, CDR2 SVGAGI. The CDR3 DNA sequence: TGTGCCAGCAGCCGGGACACCCTATATAATTCACCCCTCCACTTT. Residues: CASSRDTLYNSPLHF.

The V call is TRBV27, the J call TRBJ2-7, with 8 bases that match TRBD1. Germline loops: CDR1 MNHEY, CDR2 SMNVEV (reference sequence). Losses at the gene ends were 6 bases for V and 6 bases for J; bases not matched to a gene: 13. This CDR3 contains 15 residues. The CDR3 spells CASRGITTGVGEQYF. The CDR3 DNA follows: TGTGCCAGCAGGGGGATTACGACAGGGGTCGGCGAGCAGTACTTC.

The V and J genes are TRBV6-5 and TRBJ1-5; no clear D gene. V dropped 4 bases and J dropped 4 bases, with 8 bases sitting between them. The CDR3 sequence is 13 residues long. Germline V gene lookup returns CDR1 MNHEY and CDR2 SVGAGI. For the CDR3, the DNA is TGTGCCAGCAGTTCAAACGGGAATCAGCCCCAGCATTTT. Translated, it gives CASSSNGNQPQHF.

The chain recombines TRBV9 with TRBJ2-3, with a weak D call TRBD1 (5 bases). V gave up 4 bases and J gave up 2 bases, with 17 bases separating them. Per the germline V gene, CDR1 is SGDLS and CDR2 is YYNGEE. The CDR3 spans 16 residues. The DNA of the CDR3 is TGTGCCAGCAGCCGAAGTGTGGGGCAAGTCACAGATACGCAGTATTTT. Its translation: CASSRSVGQVTDTQYF.

V is TRBV7-2 and J is TRBJ1-2, with a tentative D call TRBD1 (6 bases). Trimming removed 5 bases from V and 6 bases from J, with 22 bases in between. This CDR3 contains 16 residues. The germline V gene encodes CDR1 SGHTA and CDR2 FQGNSA. The CDR3 loop reads CASSHGRLGAWDGYTF. The CDR3 DNA sequence: TGTGCCAGCAGCCACGGGCGCCTGGGGGCCTGGGATGGCTACACCTTC.

The chain employs TRBV5-1 and TRBJ2-7; perhaps TRBD2 as D (5 bases). Germline V gene data show CDR1 as SGHRS and CDR2 as YFSETQ. V lost 3 bases to trimming and J lost 5 bases, with 12 bases between them. CDR3 size: 13 residues. This CDR3 reads CASSWGLEDEQYF. DNA for the CDR3: TGCGCCAGCAGCTGGGGATTGGAGGACGAGCAGTACTTC.

This clone was observed once. The chain has TRBV6-4 and TRBJ2-1; 11 positions agree with TRBD2. The germline gives CDR1 MRHNA, CDR2 SNTAGT. J gave up 7 bases and V 5 bases, and 7 bases lay outside the gene matches. The CDR3 has 15 residues. The CDR3 region is CASSPLAGGPNEQFF. As DNA, the CDR3 is TGTGCCAGCAGTCCTTTAGCGGGAGGGCCAAATGAGCAGTTCTTC.

The V and J genes are TRBV27 and TRBJ1-4, with 12 bases aligning to TRBD1. Germline CDR1 is MNHEY and CDR2 is SMNVEV (reference sequence). There are 15 residues in the CDR3. V lost 0 bases to trimming and J lost 7 bases; unmatched junction nucleotides: 0. For the CDR3, the DNA is TGTGCCAGCAGTTTATCGGGACAGGGGGCTGAAAAACTGTTTTTT. The encoded protein is CASSLSGQGAEKLFF.

The sample holds a few counts of this clone. The rearrangement joins TRBV4-1 to TRBJ1-5; D ambiguous. CDR1 is MGHRA and CDR2 is YSYEKL in the germline V gene. Trimming took 1 base from V and 7 from J, leaving 5 bases between them. The CDR3 spans 12 residues. The CDR3 is CASSQGSQPQHF. The CDR3 coding sequence is TGCGCCAGCAGCCAAGGGTCCCAGCCCCAGCATTTT.

The rearrangement links TRBV5-4 to TRBJ2-5; D gene uncertain. The CDR3 is 14 amino acids. The germline gives CDR1 SGHNT, CDR2 YYREEE (reference sequence). V was cut by 0 bases and J by 5 bases, with 11 bases left in between. This chain's CDR3 is CASSLALGIETQYF. CDR3 DNA: TGTGCCAGCAGCTTGGCCCTAGGGATCGAGACCCAGTACTTC.

The chain uses TRBV6-1 and TRBJ1-1; D ambiguous. The V end was cut by 1 base, the J end by 4 bases, with 13 bases between. CDR3 size: 15 residues. From germline, CDR1 is MNHNS and CDR2 SASEGT. CDR3 protein: CASSEGEARGTEAFF. CDR3 in DNA: TGTGCCAGCAGTGAAGGGGAGGCGAGAGGCACTGAAGCTTTCTTT.